This TCR beta chain comes out of a study of blood T cell repertoires in COVID-19. This CDR3 is built from 14 residues. Germline CDR1 reads LGHDT; CDR2 reads YNNKEL (reference sequence). Regarding this clone: An end of the junction differs from the germline gene, which may be a read error.

In the study's own analysis: The authors estimated nucleated cell counts from reference gene primer amplification. This table comes from immunoSEQ multiplex PCR, and its TCRdb copy is limited to in-frame clones, with some not included. V, J and clone size were drawn from that table, and D and trimming were deduced from the DNA. The sample has about 330,000 clones, 70% to 90% seen once. The chain links TRBV3-1 (or the pseudogene TRBV3-2) to TRBJ2-1, with D unclear. The sequenced material came from peripheral blood. This receptor was identified in a woman aged 45-65 years with active or convalescent COVID-19. DNA for the CDR3: TGTGCCAGCAGTCAAGTCCCCCGGGTTGGTGAGCAGTTCTTC. Translation: CASSQVPRVGEQFF.